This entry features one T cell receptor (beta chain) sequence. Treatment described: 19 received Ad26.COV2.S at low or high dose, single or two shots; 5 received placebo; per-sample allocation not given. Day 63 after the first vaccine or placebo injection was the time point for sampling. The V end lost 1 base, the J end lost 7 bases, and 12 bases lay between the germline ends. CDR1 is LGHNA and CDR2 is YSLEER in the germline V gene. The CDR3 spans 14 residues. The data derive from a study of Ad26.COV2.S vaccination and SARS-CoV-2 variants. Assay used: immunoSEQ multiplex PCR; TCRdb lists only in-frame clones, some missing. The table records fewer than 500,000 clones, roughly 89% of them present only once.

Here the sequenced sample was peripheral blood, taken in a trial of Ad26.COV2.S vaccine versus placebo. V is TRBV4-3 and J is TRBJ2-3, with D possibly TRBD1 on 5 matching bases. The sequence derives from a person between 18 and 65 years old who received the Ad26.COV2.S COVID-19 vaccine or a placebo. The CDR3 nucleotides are TGCGCCAGCAGCCAAGGTCAGGGCAGAAATACGCAGTATTTT. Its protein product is CASSQGQGRNTQYF.